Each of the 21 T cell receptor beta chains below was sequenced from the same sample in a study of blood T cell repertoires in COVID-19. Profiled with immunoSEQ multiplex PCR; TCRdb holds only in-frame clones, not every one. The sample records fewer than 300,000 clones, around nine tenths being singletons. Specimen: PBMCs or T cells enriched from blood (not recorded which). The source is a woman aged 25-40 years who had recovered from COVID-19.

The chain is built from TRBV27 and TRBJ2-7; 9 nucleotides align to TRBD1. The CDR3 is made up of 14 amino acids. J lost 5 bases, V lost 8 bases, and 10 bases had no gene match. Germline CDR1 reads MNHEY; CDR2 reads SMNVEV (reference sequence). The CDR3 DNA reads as TGTGCCAGCCGAGAATTGCGGACAGGGGACGAGCAGTACTTC. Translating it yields CASRELRTGDEQYF.

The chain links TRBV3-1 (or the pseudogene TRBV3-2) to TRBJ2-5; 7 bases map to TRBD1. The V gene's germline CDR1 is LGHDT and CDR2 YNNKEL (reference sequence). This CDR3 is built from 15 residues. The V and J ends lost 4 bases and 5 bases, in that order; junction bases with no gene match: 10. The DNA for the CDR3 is TGTGCCAGCAGCCCTGAGACAGGGTGGGGGGAGACCCAGTACTTC. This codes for CASSPETGWGETQYF.

CDR3 nucleotides: TGTGCCAGCAGTTTCGTAGGAGGTCAGCCCCAGCATTTT. This sequence encodes CASSFVGGQPQHF. The chain is built from TRBV27 and TRBJ1-5; no clear D. Trimming shortened V by 3 bases and J by 6 bases, and 9 bases separated the two germline ends. CDR1 is MNHEY and CDR2 is SMNVEV in the germline V gene (reference sequence). The CDR3 is 13 amino acids.

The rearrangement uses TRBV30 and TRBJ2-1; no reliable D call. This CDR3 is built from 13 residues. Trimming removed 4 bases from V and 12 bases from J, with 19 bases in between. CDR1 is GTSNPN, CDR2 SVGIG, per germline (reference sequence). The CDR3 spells CAWTPGGRSRQFF. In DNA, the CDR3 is TGTGCCTGGACCCCTGGTGGTCGGTCGCGGCAGTTCTTC.

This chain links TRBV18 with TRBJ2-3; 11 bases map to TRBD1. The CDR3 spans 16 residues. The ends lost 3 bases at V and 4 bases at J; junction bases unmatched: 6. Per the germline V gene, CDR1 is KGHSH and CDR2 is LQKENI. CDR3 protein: CASSPFGTGGPDTQYF. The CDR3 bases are TGTGCCAGCTCACCCTTCGGGACAGGGGGGCCAGATACGCAGTATTTT.

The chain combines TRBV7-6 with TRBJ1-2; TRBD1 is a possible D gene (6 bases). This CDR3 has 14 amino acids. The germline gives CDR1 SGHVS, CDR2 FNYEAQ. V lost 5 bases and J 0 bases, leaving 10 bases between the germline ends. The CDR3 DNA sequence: TGTGCCAGCAGCCGGACAGACGCTAACTATGGCTACACCTTC. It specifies CASSRTDANYGYTF.

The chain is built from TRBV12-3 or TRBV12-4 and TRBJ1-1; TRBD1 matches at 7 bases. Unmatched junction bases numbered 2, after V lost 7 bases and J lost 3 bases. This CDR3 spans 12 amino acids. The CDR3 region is CASTQGYTEAFF. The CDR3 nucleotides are TGTGCCAGCACACAGGGGTACACTGAAGCTTTCTTT.

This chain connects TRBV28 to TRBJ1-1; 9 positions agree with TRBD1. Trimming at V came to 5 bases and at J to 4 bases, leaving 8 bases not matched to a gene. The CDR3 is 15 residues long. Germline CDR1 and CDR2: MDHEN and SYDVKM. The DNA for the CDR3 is TGTGCCAGCAGTCTGGGACAGGGCGAGATCACTGAAGCTTTCTTT. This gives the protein CASSLGQGEITEAFF.

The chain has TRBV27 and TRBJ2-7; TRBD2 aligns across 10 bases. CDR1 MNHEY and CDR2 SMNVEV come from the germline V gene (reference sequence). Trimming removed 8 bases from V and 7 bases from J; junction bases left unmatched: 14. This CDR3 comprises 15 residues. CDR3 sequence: CASAKVSGRSGEQYF. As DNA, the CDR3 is TGTGCCAGCGCCAAGGTTAGCGGGAGGTCGGGAGAGCAGTACTTC.

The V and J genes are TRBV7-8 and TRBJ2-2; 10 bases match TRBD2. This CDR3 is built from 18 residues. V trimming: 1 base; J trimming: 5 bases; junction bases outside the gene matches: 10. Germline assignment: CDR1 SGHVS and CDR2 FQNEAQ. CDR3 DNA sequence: TGTGCCAGCAGCTTAGTGGCCCTAGCGGGAGCGGGGACCGGGGAGCTGTTTTTT. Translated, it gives CASSLVALAGAGTGELFF.

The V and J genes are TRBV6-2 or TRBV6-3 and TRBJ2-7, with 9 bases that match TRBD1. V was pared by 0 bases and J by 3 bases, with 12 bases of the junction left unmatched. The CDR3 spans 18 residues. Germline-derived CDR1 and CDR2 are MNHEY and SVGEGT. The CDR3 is CASSYSRTGQGLYYEQYF. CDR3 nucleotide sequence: TGTGCCAGCAGTTACTCGCGTACTGGACAGGGGCTATACTACGAGCAGTACTTC.

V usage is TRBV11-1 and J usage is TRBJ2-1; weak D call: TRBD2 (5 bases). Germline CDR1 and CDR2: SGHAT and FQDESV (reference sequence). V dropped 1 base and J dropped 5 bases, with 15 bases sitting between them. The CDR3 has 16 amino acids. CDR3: CASSLGERGRDNEQFF. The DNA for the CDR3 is TGTGCCAGCAGCTTAGGGGAACGGGGTCGGGACAATGAGCAGTTCTTC.

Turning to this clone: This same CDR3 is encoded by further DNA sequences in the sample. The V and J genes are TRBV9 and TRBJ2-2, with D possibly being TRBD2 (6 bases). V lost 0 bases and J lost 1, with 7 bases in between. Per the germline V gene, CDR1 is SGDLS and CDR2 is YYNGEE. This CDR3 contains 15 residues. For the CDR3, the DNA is TGTGCCAGCAGCGTAGTTAGCGGGAACACCGGGGAGCTGTTTTTT. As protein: CASSVVSGNTGELFF.

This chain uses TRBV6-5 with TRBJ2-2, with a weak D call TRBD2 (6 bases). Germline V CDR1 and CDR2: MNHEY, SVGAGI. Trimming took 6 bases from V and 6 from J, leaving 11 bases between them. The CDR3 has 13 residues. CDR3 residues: CASSLPGAGELFF. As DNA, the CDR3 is TGTGCCAGCAGCCTCCCGGGGGCCGGGGAGCTGTTTTTT.

The CDR3 loop is CASSQGTGWEQPQHF. The CDR3 bases are TGCGCCAGCAGCCAAGGGACAGGGTGGGAACAGCCCCAGCATTTT. The V and J genes are TRBV5-1 and TRBJ1-5, with 9 bases that match TRBD1. The germline gives CDR1 SGHRS, CDR2 YFSETQ. The CDR3 runs 15 residues. The V segment lost 4 bases and the J segment 7 bases; nucleotides outside the gene matches: 9.

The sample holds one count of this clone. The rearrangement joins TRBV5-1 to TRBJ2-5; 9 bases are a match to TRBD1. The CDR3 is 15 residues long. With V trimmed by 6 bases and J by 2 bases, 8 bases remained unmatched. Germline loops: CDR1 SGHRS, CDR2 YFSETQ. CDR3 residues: CASKRTGVVQETQYF. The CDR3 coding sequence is TGCGCCAGCAAACGGACAGGGGTAGTTCAAGAGACCCAGTACTTC.

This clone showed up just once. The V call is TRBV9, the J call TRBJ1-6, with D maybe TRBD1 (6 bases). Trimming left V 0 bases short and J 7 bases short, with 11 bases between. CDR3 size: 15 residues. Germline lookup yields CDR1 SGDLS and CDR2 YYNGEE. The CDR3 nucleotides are TGTGCCAGCAGCGTAGGGGAGGGGGGGAATTCACCCCTCCACTTT. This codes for CASSVGEGGNSPLHF.

For the CDR3, the DNA is TGTGCCAGCAGCTTAGTGGCCAGGGCGGCAACCGAGCAGTACTTC. Translating it yields CASSLVARAATEQYF. The chain is built from TRBV11-2 and TRBJ2-7; a possible D gene is TRBD1 (5 bases). This CDR3 contains 15 residues. Germline V gene lookup returns CDR1 SGHAT and CDR2 FQNNGV. The V gene lost 1 base and the J gene lost 6 bases, with 16 bases spanning the gap. The full variable domain, completed using reference TRBV11-2 and TRBJ2-7, is EAGVAQSPRYKIIEKRQSVAFWCNPISGHATLYWYQQILGQGPKLLIQFQNNGVVDDSQLPKDRFSAERLKGVDSTLKIQPAKLEDSAVYLCASSLVARAATEQYFGPGTRLTVT.

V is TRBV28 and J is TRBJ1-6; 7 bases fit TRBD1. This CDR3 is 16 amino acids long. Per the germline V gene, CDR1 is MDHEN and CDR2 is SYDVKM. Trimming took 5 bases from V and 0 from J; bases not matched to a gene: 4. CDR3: CASSTTGSSYNSPLHF. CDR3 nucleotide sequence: TGTGCCAGCAGTACGACAGGGAGCTCCTATAATTCACCCCTCCACTTT.

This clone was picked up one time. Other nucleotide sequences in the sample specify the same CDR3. The CDR3 spells CASSLDSYGYTF. The CDR3 DNA is TGTGCCAGCAGCCTGGACAGCTATGGCTACACCTTC. The rearrangement joins TRBV7-2 to TRBJ1-2; D may be TRBD1 (6 bases). The length of the CDR3 is 12 residues. Germline CDR1 is SGHTA and CDR2 is FQGNSA. The V end lost 5 bases, the J end lost 4 bases, and 8 bases lay between the germline ends.

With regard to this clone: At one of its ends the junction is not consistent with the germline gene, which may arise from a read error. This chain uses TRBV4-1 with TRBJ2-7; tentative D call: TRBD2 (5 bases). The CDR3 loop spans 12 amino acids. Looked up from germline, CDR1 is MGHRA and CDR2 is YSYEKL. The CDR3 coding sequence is TGCGCCAGCAGCCAAGTTGGTGGGAGCTTCCTTTTC. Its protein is CASSQVGGSFLF.